This passage covers 5 T cell receptor beta chains from one sample sequenced in a study of CD8+CD57+ T cells in acquired aplastic anemia. Genomic DNA, the template, was used for profiling of the TCR beta VDJ and CDR3. Via MiXCR, TCRdb re-called the reads, giving one row per CDR3 protein. This table holds hundreds of thousands of distinct CDR3 sequences, around 30% found once. Flow cytometry had shown expanded CD8+CD57+ cells in the patients chosen for sequencing. Sequenced input: sorted CD4+, CD8+, or CD8+CD57+ T cells (not recorded which) from PBMCs. Every receptor here comes from a human donor with aplastic anemia.

The chain is built from TRBV20-1 and TRBJ2-5, with 12 bases lining up with TRBD2. V shed 6 bases and J 4 bases; nucleotides not matched to a gene: 15. Germline V gene lookup returns CDR1 DFQATT and CDR2 SNEGSKA (reference sequence). The CDR3 sequence is 17 residues long. CDR3 nucleotides: TGCAGTGCCCGACCCCTAGCGGGGGGGCGGTTCCCAGAGACCCAGTACTTC. It specifies CSARPLAGGRFPETQYF.

This clonotype was seen many times. V gene TRBV7-2 combines with J gene TRBJ2-7, with TRBD2 matching over 8 bases. The germline gives CDR1 SGHTA, CDR2 FQGNSA. J lost 4 bases, V lost 5 bases, and 7 bases had no gene match. CDR3 length: 14 amino acids. CDR3 protein: CASSITSGPYEQYF. The CDR3 DNA reads TGTGCCAGCAGCATAACTAGCGGACCTTACGAGCAGTACTTC.

In this sample, this clonotype turned up a few times. The chain combines TRBV2 with TRBJ2-4, with 9 bases aligning to TRBD2. Germline V lookup: CDR1 SNHLY, CDR2 FYNNEI. V was pared by 6 bases and J by 2 bases, with 8 bases of the junction left unmatched. The CDR3 is 16 residues long. In nucleotides, the CDR3 is TGTGCCAGCAGGAGGGGGACTAGCAGGTCCAAAAACATTCAGTACTTC. It encodes CASRRGTSRSKNIQYF. Drawing the rest from reference TRBV2 and TRBJ2-4, the complete variable domain is EPEVTQTPSHQVTQMGQEVILRCVPISNHLYFYWYRQILGQKVEFLVSFYNNEISEKSEIFDDQFSVERPDGSNFTLKIRSTKLEDSAMYFCASRRGTSRSKNIQYFGAGTRLSVL.

Points on this clonotype: The junction shows a germline mismatch at one end, possibly a read error. V is TRBV5-1 and J is TRBJ1-6; possibly TRBD1 for D (5 bases). The CDR3 has 16 residues. The V gene's germline CDR1 is SGHRS and CDR2 YFSETQ. This CDR3 is CASSPDRGLNNSPPHF. The CDR3 DNA reads TGCGCCAGCAGCCCGGATAGGGGACTGAATAATTCACCCCCCCACTTT. The variable domain in full, completed from reference TRBV5-1 and TRBJ1-6, reads KAGVTQTPRYLIKTRGQQVTLSCSPISGHRSVSWYQQTPGQGLQFLFEYFSETQRNKGNFPGRFSGRQFSNSRSEMNVSTLELGDSALYLCASSPDRGLNNSPPHFGNGTRLTVT.

Turning to this clonotype: At one boundary the junction diverges from the germline segment, which might be a read error. This rearrangement joins TRBV15 to TRBJ1-1, with D uncertain. Germline CDR1 and CDR2: LNHNV and YYDKDF (reference sequence). CDR3 size: 13 residues. The CDR3 DNA sequence: TGTGCCACCAGCAGAGCTTATGGCACTGAAGCCTTCTTT. Its protein product is CATSRAYGTEAFF.